This section outlines one T cell receptor (beta chain) sequence together with its context. Per the original methods: Amplification with reference gene primers provided the estimates of nucleated cell counts. Clones were sequenced by immunoSEQ multiplex PCR, and TCRdb holds only the in-frame ones, with some missing. The V and J calls and clone size are taken from that table; D and trimming were inferred from the DNA. This table holds 92,000 or so clones, about 91% found once. These data are taken from a study of blood T cell repertoires in COVID-19. About the study: Nucleic acid was either cDNA or gDNA, and it came from T cells, B-cell-depleted T cells, or PBMCs.

The CDR3 totals 14 residues. V lost 7 bases and J lost 5, with 17 bases in between. Germline CDR1 and CDR2: MDHEN and SYDVKM. The sequence was obtained from a man aged 55 to 70 with acute or convalescent COVID-19. The rearrangement joins TRBV28 to TRBJ1-2; D perhaps matches TRBD1 (6 bases). Material for sequencing was peripheral blood. CDR3 sequence: CASTLSGVSYGYTF. The CDR3 bases are TGTGCCAGCACCCTCTCAGGGGTCTCATATGGCTACACCTTC.